This is a list of T cell receptor beta chains from one sample in a study of TIL therapy for anti-PD-1-resistant metastatic lung cancer. Assay used: immunoSEQ multiplex PCR; TCRdb lists only in-frame clones, some missing. This table holds approximately 17,000 clones, 75% to 80% found once. The source was blood, collected at baseline. The receptors stem from a person aged 25-80 years with non-small cell lung cancer. Each CDR3 is given with its conserved first and last residue. Fields, in order: J gene, V gene, D gene, clone size, CDR3 protein, CDR3 DNA. A D gene is named only where the DNA matches it firmly. Only some rows state a clone size, as once, few, many or a class for expanded clones.

TRBJ1-2,TRBV9,NA,NA,CASSADMESTF,TGTGCCAGCAGCGCGGACATGGAGAGCACCTTC
TRBJ2-3,TRBV28,NA,NA,CASSHYRWDTQYF,TGTGCCAGCAGCCATTATAGATGGGATACGCAGTATTTT
TRBJ1-3,TRBV25-1,TRBD1,NA,CASSDPIGTGFGNTIYF,TGTGCCAGCAGTGACCCTATTGGGACAGGGTTTGGAAACACCATATATTTT
TRBJ2-3,TRBV24-1,TRBD1,NA,CATSDLPVTGVPPRTDTQYF,TGTGCCACCAGTGATTTACCGGTGACAGGGGTCCCACCCCGCACAGATACGCAGTATTTT
TRBJ1-5,TRBV12-3/TRBV12-4,NA,NA,CASSAGDQPQHF,TGTGCCAGCAGTGCCGGAGATCAGCCCCAGCATTTT
TRBJ1-1,TRBV27,NA,NA,CASSFNRAGEAFF,TGTGCCAGCAGTTTCAATAGGGCGGGTGAAGCTTTCTTT
TRBJ1-1,TRBV9,NA,once,CASSVRASDMNTEAFF,TGTGCCAGCAGCGTAAGGGCCTCGGACATGAACACTGAAGCTTTCTTT
TRBJ2-3,TRBV12-3/TRBV12-4,NA,NA,CASSLVADTQYF,TGTGCCAGCAGTTTGGTTGCAGATACGCAGTATTTT
TRBJ2-5,TRBV3-1/TRBV3-2,TRBD1,NA,CASSPRRGQETQYF,TGTGCCAGCAGCCCCCGCAGGGGGCAAGAGACCCAGTACTTC
TRBJ2-2,TRBV28,TRBD2,NA,CASSLALAEGGGGELFF,TGTGCCAGCAGTTTAGCACTAGCGGAAGGGGGAGGCGGGGAGCTGTTTTTT
TRBJ1-6,TRBV3-1/TRBV3-2,NA,NA,CASSQTGPGSPLHF,TGTGCCAGCAGCCAGACAGGCCCCGGTTCACCCCTCCACTTT
TRBJ2-3,TRBV15,TRBD2,NA,CATSSTLAGGTDTQYF,TGTGCCACCAGCTCGACACTAGCGGGGGGCACAGATACGCAGTATTTT
TRBJ2-1,TRBV10-1,NA,NA,CASSARPSNEQFF,TGCGCCAGCAGTGCCAGACCGAGCAATGAGCAGTTCTTC
TRBJ2-4,TRBV19,NA,NA,CASSIGAGQLAKNIQYF,TGTGCCAGTAGTATAGGCGCGGGCCAACTAGCCAAAAACATTCAGTACTTC
TRBJ2-2,TRBV19,NA,NA,CASWSPRPGQRELFF,TGTGCCAGTTGGAGCCCCAGACCCGGGCAAAGGGAGCTGTTTTTT
TRBJ2-2,TRBV30,TRBD2,NA,CAWSVLAGGLNTGELFF,TGTGCCTGGAGTGTTCTAGCGGGGGGCCTGAACACCGGGGAGCTGTTTTTT
TRBJ1-4,TRBV7-2,NA,NA,CASSPRGDGEKLFF,TGTGCCAGCAGCCCACGAGGGGACGGGGAAAAACTGTTTTTT
TRBJ1-5,TRBV7-8,NA,NA,CASSLEGTRDSNQPQHF,TGTGCCAGCAGCTTAGAGGGAACACGGGATAGCAATCAGCCCCAGCATTTT
TRBJ1-3,TRBV5-1,NA,NA,CASSLAGIGNTIYF,TGCGCCAGCAGCTTGGCGGGCATTGGAAACACCATATATTTT